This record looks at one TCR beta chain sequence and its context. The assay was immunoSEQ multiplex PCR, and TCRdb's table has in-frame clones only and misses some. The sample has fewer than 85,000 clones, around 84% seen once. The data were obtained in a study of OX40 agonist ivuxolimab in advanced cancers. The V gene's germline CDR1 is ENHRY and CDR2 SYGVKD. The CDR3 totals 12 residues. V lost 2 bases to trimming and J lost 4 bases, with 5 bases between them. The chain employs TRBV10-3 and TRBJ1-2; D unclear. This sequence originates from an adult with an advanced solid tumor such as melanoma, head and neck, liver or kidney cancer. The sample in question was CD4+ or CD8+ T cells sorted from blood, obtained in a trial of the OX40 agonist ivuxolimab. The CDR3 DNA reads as TGTGCCATCAGTGAGGGCGTCTATGGCTACACCTTC. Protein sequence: CAISEGVYGYTF.